A single T cell receptor beta chain is shown here with its context. Sequencing was performed with immunoSEQ multiplex PCR; in TCRdb, only in-frame clones are kept and a portion is missing. In the table there are about 300,000 clones, around 89% of which are singletons. This specimen belongs to a study of blood T cell repertoires in COVID-19. The sequence derives from a young woman who had recovered from COVID-19. Sequenced input: peripheral blood.

The CDR3 DNA follows: TGTGCCAGCAGCCGCTTCGGACAGGGGTCGGGAGAGCAGTTCTTC. It specifies CASSRFGQGSGEQFF. The rearrangement joins TRBV3-1 (or the pseudogene TRBV3-2) to TRBJ2-1; 9 bases are a match to TRBD1. In germline, CDR1 is LGHDT, CDR2 YNNKEL (reference sequence). The J segment lost 10 bases and the V segment lost 4 bases, leaving 11 bases of the junction unmatched. This CDR3 has 15 amino acids.